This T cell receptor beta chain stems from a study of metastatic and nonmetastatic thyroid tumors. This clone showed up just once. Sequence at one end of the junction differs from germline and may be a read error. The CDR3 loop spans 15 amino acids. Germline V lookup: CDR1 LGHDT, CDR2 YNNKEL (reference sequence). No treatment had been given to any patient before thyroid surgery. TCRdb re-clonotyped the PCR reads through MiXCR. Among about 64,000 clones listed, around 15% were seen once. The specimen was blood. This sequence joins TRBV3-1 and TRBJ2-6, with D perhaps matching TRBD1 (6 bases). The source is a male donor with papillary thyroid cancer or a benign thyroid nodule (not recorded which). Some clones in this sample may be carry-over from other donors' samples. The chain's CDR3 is CASIQRGSWANVLTF. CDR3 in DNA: TGTGCCAGCATCCAAAGGGGGAGTTGGGCCAACGTCCTGACTTTC.